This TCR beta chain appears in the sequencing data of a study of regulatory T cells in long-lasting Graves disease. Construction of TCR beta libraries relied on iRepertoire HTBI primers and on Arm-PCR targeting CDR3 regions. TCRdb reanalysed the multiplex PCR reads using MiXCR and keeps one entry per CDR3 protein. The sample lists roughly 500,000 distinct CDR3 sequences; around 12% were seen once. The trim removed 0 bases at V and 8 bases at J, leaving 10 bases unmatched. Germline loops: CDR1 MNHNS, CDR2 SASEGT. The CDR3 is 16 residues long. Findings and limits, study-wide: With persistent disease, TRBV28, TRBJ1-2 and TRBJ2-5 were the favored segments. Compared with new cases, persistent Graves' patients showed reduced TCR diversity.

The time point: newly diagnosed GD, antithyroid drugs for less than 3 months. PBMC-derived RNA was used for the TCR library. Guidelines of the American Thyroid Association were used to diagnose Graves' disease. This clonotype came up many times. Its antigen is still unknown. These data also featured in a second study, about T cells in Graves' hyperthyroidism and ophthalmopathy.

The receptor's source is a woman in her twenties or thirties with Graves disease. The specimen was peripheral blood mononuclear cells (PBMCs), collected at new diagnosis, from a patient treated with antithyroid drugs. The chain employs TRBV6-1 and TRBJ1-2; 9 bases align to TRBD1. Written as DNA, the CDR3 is TGTGCCAGCAGTGAAGCTGGGACAGGGACGGTGCGCGGCTACACCTTC. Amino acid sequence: CASSEAGTGTVRGYTF.